In this sample, the clone carrying this T cell receptor (beta chain) turned up many times. Its antigen is not known. This sample is part of a study of spatial heterogeneity in lung cancer. Deletions cut 0 bases from V and 3 bases from J, with 15 bases between. There are 17 residues in the CDR3. Germline CDR1 SGHTA, CDR2 FQGNSA. General study findings and limits: Expanded alpha and beta TCR counts within tumors tracked tumor mutation counts.

TCRdb re-derived calls from the 5' RACE reads in MiXCR, one entry per CDR3 protein. The sample shows about 100,000 distinct CDR3 sequences, 4.4% of them seen only once. The time point was: sample taken at primary tumor resection. The sample consisted of lung tumor tissue, taken at surgery. The gene calls are TRBV7-2 and TRBJ2-1; D could derive from TRBD1 or TRBD2 (5 bases each). The receptor's source is a male donor with early-stage non-small cell lung cancer. CDR3 sequence (DNA): TGTGCCAGCAGCTTAGCTACGGGGCGGGCGTTCTACAATGAGCAGTTCTTC. Its protein product is CASSLATGRAFYNEQFF. The complete variable domain, with remaining parts taken from reference TRBV7-2 and TRBJ2-1, reads GAGVSQSPSNKVTEKGKDVELRCDPISGHTALYWYRQSLGQGLEFLIYFQGNSAPDKSGLPSDRFSAERTGGSVSTLTIQRTQQEDSAVYLCASSLATGRAFYNEQFFGPGTRLTVL.